A selection of T cell receptor beta chains follows, all from one sample in a study of graft-versus-host responses after intestinal transplantation. Which antigens these TCRs recognize remains unknown. Data came from immunoSEQ multiplex PCR; TCRdb stores just in-frame clones and leaves some out. The table includes approximately 70,000 clones, 89% detected once. The sample was unstimulated CD8+ T cells sorted from spleen or lymph node cells, taken before intestinal transplant. These receptors all come from a human donor who received an intestinal transplant. Each CDR3 is given without its conserved first and last residue. Size values are once, few and many counts, or a class for expanded clones, and some rows have none.

cdr3_aa | j_call | clone_size | v_call
ASSGGTSGSYEQY | TRBJ2-7 | NA | TRBV9
ASSEAWTAFNTEAF | TRBJ1-1 | NA | TRBV6-1
ASSPDRTYEQY | TRBJ2-7 | NA | TRBV7-8
ASSPGTGKGYT | TRBJ1-2 | NA | TRBV5-4
ASSQTPGLQNTGELF | TRBJ2-2 | once | TRBV7-3
ASSSDREGAPWTEAF | TRBJ1-1 | NA | TRBV4-1
ASSESGRAGGKTQY | TRBJ2-5 | NA | TRBV2
ASTQTGTEQY | TRBJ2-7 | few | TRBV5-6
ASSLGGTGANVLT | TRBJ2-6 | NA | TRBV7-6
ASSFVGRGANQPQH | TRBJ1-5 | NA | TRBV28
AWTRGSAEAF | TRBJ1-1 | once | TRBV30
ASRPGGLEEQY | TRBJ2-7 | NA | TRBV6-5
ASRGLAGRLGELF | TRBJ2-2 | NA | TRBV2
ASSTQTGSEAF | TRBJ1-1 | NA | TRBV4-1
ASSLGATATYEQY | TRBJ2-7 | NA | TRBV28
ASSEWEGQGEQY | TRBJ2-7 | NA | TRBV25-1
ASRRGTEAF | TRBJ1-1 | NA | TRBV6-5
ASRPQGYTGELF | TRBJ2-2 | NA | TRBV6-5
AFTYSGGARNEQF | TRBJ2-1 | NA | TRBV30
ARASPGLRNEQY | TRBJ2-7 | few | TRBV7-5
ASSQVGDRTIY | TRBJ1-3 | NA | TRBV4-1
ASSQAVFQRGYYEQY | TRBJ2-7 | once | TRBV4-2